A selection of T cell receptor beta chains follows, all from one sample in a study of blood T cell repertoires in COVID-19. This table comes from immunoSEQ multiplex PCR, and its TCRdb copy is limited to in-frame clones, with some not included. This table holds roughly 200,000 clones, roughly 73% found once. Sequenced sample: peripheral blood. The receptors stem from a woman aged 80 or over with active or convalescent COVID-19. Both conserved end residues are part of each CDR3. Each record gives: clone size, D gene, J gene, V gene, CDR3 protein, CDR3 DNA. D genes are given only for firm matches. Only part of the rows carry a size: once, few, many, or a class if the clone is expanded.

clone_size: NA; d_call: NA; j_call: TRBJ1-4; v_call: TRBV10-3; cdr3_aa: CAISESVGAEKLFF; cdr3_nt: TGTGCCATCAGTGAGTCGGTGGGAGCTGAAAAACTGTTTTTT
clone_size: NA; d_call: NA; j_call: TRBJ1-2; v_call: TRBV7-2; cdr3_aa: CASSLDSNNYGYTF; cdr3_nt: TGTGCCAGCAGCTTGGACAGCAACAACTATGGCTACACCTTC
clone_size: NA; d_call: NA; j_call: TRBJ2-3; v_call: TRBV5-4; cdr3_aa: CASREGLLPTDTQYF; cdr3_nt: TGTGCCAGCAGGGAGGGACTGCTCCCCACAGATACGCAGTATTTT
clone_size: NA; d_call: NA; j_call: TRBJ1-5; v_call: TRBV4-2; cdr3_aa: CASSQASNQPQHF; cdr3_nt: TGTGCCAGCAGCCAAGCCTCGAATCAGCCCCAGCATTTT
clone_size: NA; d_call: TRBD2; j_call: TRBJ2-3; v_call: TRBV10-2; cdr3_aa: CASSLLADPRDTQYF; cdr3_nt: TGCGCCAGCAGTTTACTAGCGGACCCTCGCGATACGCAGTATTTT
clone_size: NA; d_call: TRBD2; j_call: TRBJ2-1; v_call: TRBV11-2; cdr3_aa: CASSLGGGGTYNEQFF; cdr3_nt: TGTGCCAGCAGCTTAGGTGGCGGGGGGACCTACAATGAGCAGTTCTTC
clone_size: NA; d_call: NA; j_call: TRBJ1-2; v_call: TRBV7-2; cdr3_aa: CASSARHGYGYTF; cdr3_nt: TGTGCCAGCAGCGCGCGCCATGGCTATGGCTACACCTTC
clone_size: few; d_call: NA; j_call: TRBJ2-7; v_call: TRBV2; cdr3_aa: CASSATTAQHYEQYF; cdr3_nt: TGTGCCAGCAGTGCGACTACTGCCCAGCACTACGAGCAGTACTTC
clone_size: NA; d_call: TRBD2; j_call: TRBJ2-3; v_call: TRBV5-4; cdr3_aa: CASSSGAGGADTQYF; cdr3_nt: TGTGCCAGCAGCAGCGGGGCAGGTGGCGCAGATACGCAGTATTTT
clone_size: few; d_call: TRBD1; j_call: TRBJ1-1; v_call: TRBV18; cdr3_aa: CASSTLQGATEAFF; cdr3_nt: TGTGCCAGCTCAACCCTACAGGGGGCCACTGAAGCTTTCTTT
clone_size: NA; d_call: NA; j_call: TRBJ1-1; v_call: TRBV3-1/TRBV3-2; cdr3_aa: CASSLGATNTEAFF; cdr3_nt: TGTGCCAGCAGCCTGGGGGCTACGAACACTGAAGCTTTCTTT
clone_size: NA; d_call: TRBD1; j_call: TRBJ2-1; v_call: TRBV9; cdr3_aa: CASSVAGRGPGEQFF; cdr3_nt: TGTGCCAGCAGCGTAGCCGGCAGGGGGCCGGGGGAGCAGTTCTTC
clone_size: NA; d_call: TRBD2; j_call: TRBJ2-1; v_call: TRBV28; cdr3_aa: CASGRGEQFF; cdr3_nt: TGTGCCAGCGGACGGGGGGAACAGTTCTTC
clone_size: NA; d_call: NA; j_call: TRBJ1-3; v_call: TRBV28; cdr3_aa: CAGSGAGNTIYF; cdr3_nt: TGTGCCGGTTCAGGGGCTGGAAACACCATATATTTT
clone_size: few; d_call: TRBD1; j_call: TRBJ1-2; v_call: TRBV10-3; cdr3_aa: CAIRQGAGGYTF; cdr3_nt: TGTGCCATCAGACAGGGGGCTGGAGGCTACACCTTC
clone_size: NA; d_call: NA; j_call: TRBJ1-5; v_call: TRBV6-1; cdr3_aa: CASSEWGGNQPQHF; cdr3_nt: TGTGCCAGCAGTGAATGGGGAGGGAATCAGCCCCAGCATTTT
clone_size: NA; d_call: TRBD2; j_call: TRBJ2-1; v_call: TRBV7-8; cdr3_aa: CASSLGGGFYNEQFF; cdr3_nt: TGTGCCAGCAGCTTAGGCGGGGGGTTCTACAATGAGCAGTTCTTC
clone_size: once; d_call: TRBD1; j_call: TRBJ1-1; v_call: TRBV19; cdr3_aa: CASYGTGGTEAFF; cdr3_nt: TGTGCCAGTTACGGGACAGGGGGGACTGAAGCTTTCTTT
clone_size: NA; d_call: NA; j_call: TRBJ1-3; v_call: TRBV5-1; cdr3_aa: CASSSGESSGNTIYF; cdr3_nt: TGCGCCAGCAGCTCAGGGGAAAGCTCTGGAAACACCATATATTTT
clone_size: NA; d_call: TRBD1; j_call: TRBJ1-3; v_call: TRBV5-1; cdr3_aa: CASSLGLTGTGNTIYF; cdr3_nt: TGCGCCAGCAGCTTGGGATTGACAGGGACAGGAAACACCATATATTTT
clone_size: NA; d_call: TRBD2; j_call: TRBJ2-3; v_call: TRBV5-1; cdr3_aa: CASSLDPSGGTQYF; cdr3_nt: TGCGCCAGCAGCTTGGATCCCTCGGGAGGTACGCAGTATTTT
clone_size: once; d_call: TRBD1; j_call: TRBJ2-5; v_call: TRBV5-4; cdr3_aa: CASRRDRSPEETQYF; cdr3_nt: TGTGCCAGCAGACGGGACAGGTCACCTGAAGAGACCCAGTACTTC
clone_size: NA; d_call: TRBD1; j_call: TRBJ1-2; v_call: TRBV28; cdr3_aa: CASSSRDRWPGGYTF; cdr3_nt: TGTGCCAGCAGTTCCCGGGACAGGTGGCCGGGTGGCTACACCTTC
clone_size: NA; d_call: NA; j_call: TRBJ1-1; v_call: TRBV7-2; cdr3_aa: CASSRTYWGTEAFF; cdr3_nt: TGTGCCAGCAGCCGGACATATTGGGGCACTGAAGCTTTCTTT
clone_size: many; d_call: NA; j_call: TRBJ1-2; v_call: TRBV5-6; cdr3_aa: CASSATDYGYTF; cdr3_nt: TGTGCCAGCAGCGCGACAGATTATGGCTACACCTTC
clone_size: NA; d_call: TRBD2; j_call: TRBJ2-3; v_call: TRBV28; cdr3_aa: CASKFPGTSGGADTQYF; cdr3_nt: TGTGCCAGCAAGTTTCCGGGGACTAGCGGGGGGGCAGATACGCAGTATTTT
clone_size: NA; d_call: NA; j_call: TRBJ2-5; v_call: TRBV6-2/TRBV6-3; cdr3_aa: CASSSRWVGETQYF; cdr3_nt: TGTGCCAGCAGTTCCCGATGGGTCGGGGAGACCCAGTACTTC
clone_size: once; d_call: NA; j_call: TRBJ1-5; v_call: TRBV3-1/TRBV3-2; cdr3_aa: CASSQYSDQPQHF; cdr3_nt: TGTGCCAGCAGCCAATACAGTGACCAGCCCCAGCATTTT
clone_size: NA; d_call: NA; j_call: TRBJ1-1; v_call: TRBV5-1; cdr3_aa: CASSLELSAEAFF; cdr3_nt: TGCGCCAGCAGCTTGGAATTGTCGGCTGAAGCTTTCTTT
clone_size: NA; d_call: NA; j_call: TRBJ2-1; v_call: TRBV19; cdr3_aa: CASSIDASVYNEQFF; cdr3_nt: TGTGCCAGTAGTATAGACGCTAGCGTCTACAATGAGCAGTTCTTC
clone_size: NA; d_call: TRBD1; j_call: TRBJ2-7; v_call: TRBV19; cdr3_aa: CASSGGAQGASREQYF; cdr3_nt: TGTGCCAGTAGTGGGGGGGCACAGGGGGCATCGAGAGAGCAGTACTTC
clone_size: NA; d_call: TRBD1; j_call: TRBJ1-4; v_call: TRBV15; cdr3_aa: CATSRSFDGGQDEKLFF; cdr3_nt: TGTGCCACCAGCAGATCATTCGATGGAGGACAGGATGAAAAACTGTTTTTT
clone_size: NA; d_call: TRBD1; j_call: TRBJ2-3; v_call: TRBV4-1; cdr3_aa: CASSQVGQASSTDTQYF; cdr3_nt: TGCGCCAGCAGCCAAGTGGGACAGGCTTCTAGCACAGATACGCAGTATTTT
clone_size: NA; d_call: TRBD1; j_call: TRBJ2-5; v_call: TRBV5-4; cdr3_aa: CASSLARTGGETQYF; cdr3_nt: TGTGCCAGCAGCTTGGCCAGGACAGGGGGCGAGACCCAGTACTTC
clone_size: NA; d_call: NA; j_call: TRBJ1-1; v_call: TRBV11-2; cdr3_aa: CASSLTAYTEAFF; cdr3_nt: TGTGCCAGCAGCTTAACAGCTTACACTGAAGCTTTCTTT
clone_size: NA; d_call: NA; j_call: TRBJ1-1; v_call: TRBV20-1; cdr3_aa: CSAKDSEAFF; cdr3_nt: TGCAGTGCTAAGGACAGTGAAGCTTTCTTT
clone_size: NA; d_call: NA; j_call: TRBJ1-5; v_call: TRBV28; cdr3_aa: CASSSQARRHF; cdr3_nt: TGTGCCAGCAGTTCCCAGGCCAGGCGGCATTTT
clone_size: NA; d_call: NA; j_call: TRBJ2-7; v_call: TRBV19; cdr3_aa: CASKIGQGSSYEQYF; cdr3_nt: TGTGCCAGTAAGATCGGGCAGGGGAGCTCCTACGAGCAGTACTTC
clone_size: NA; d_call: NA; j_call: TRBJ2-4; v_call: TRBV7-9; cdr3_aa: CASSLDSTKNIQYF; cdr3_nt: TGTGCCAGCAGCTTAGATAGTACCAAAAACATTCAGTACTTC
clone_size: NA; d_call: NA; j_call: TRBJ1-2; v_call: TRBV6-1; cdr3_aa: CASSEAYSHYGYTF; cdr3_nt: TGTGCCAGCAGTGAAGCATACTCCCACTATGGCTACACCTTC
clone_size: NA; d_call: NA; j_call: TRBJ1-2; v_call: TRBV2; cdr3_aa: CATRGLDYGYTF; cdr3_nt: TGTGCCACTCGGGGGTTGGACTATGGCTACACCTTC
clone_size: NA; d_call: NA; j_call: TRBJ2-5; v_call: TRBV6-1; cdr3_aa: CASSEGLAPITQYF; cdr3_nt: TGTGCCAGCAGTGAAGGCCTTGCGCCCATCACCCAGTACTTC
clone_size: NA; d_call: TRBD1; j_call: TRBJ1-2; v_call: TRBV28; cdr3_aa: CASSRPGQGFHYGYTF; cdr3_nt: TGTGCCAGCAGTCGTCCGGGACAGGGATTTCACTATGGCTACACCTTC
clone_size: NA; d_call: NA; j_call: TRBJ2-5; v_call: TRBV4-3; cdr3_aa: CASSPSKPQTGQETQYF; cdr3_nt: TGCGCCAGCAGCCCTTCGAAACCTCAAACGGGGCAAGAGACCCAGTACTTC
clone_size: NA; d_call: TRBD1; j_call: TRBJ1-2; v_call: TRBV19; cdr3_aa: CAGRDSLYGYTF; cdr3_nt: TGTGCCGGCAGGGACAGTCTCTATGGCTACACCTTC
clone_size: NA; d_call: NA; j_call: TRBJ1-6; v_call: TRBV2; cdr3_aa: CASKRGGGNSPLHF; cdr3_nt: TGTGCCAGCAAAAGGGGCGGTGGTAATTCACCCCTCCACTTT
clone_size: NA; d_call: TRBD1; j_call: TRBJ1-2; v_call: TRBV5-6; cdr3_aa: CASSTGTGGANGYTF; cdr3_nt: TGTGCCAGCAGCACCGGGACAGGGGGCGCAAATGGCTACACCTTC
clone_size: NA; d_call: TRBD2; j_call: TRBJ2-3; v_call: TRBV29-1; cdr3_aa: CSVDRTSGGFTDTQYF; cdr3_nt: TGCAGCGTTGATAGGACTAGCGGGGGCTTCACAGATACGCAGTATTTT
clone_size: NA; d_call: TRBD1; j_call: TRBJ1-1; v_call: TRBV6-5; cdr3_aa: CASLRDRGMEAEAFF; cdr3_nt: TGTGCCAGCCTCCGGGACAGGGGCATGGAGGCTGAAGCTTTCTTT
clone_size: NA; d_call: NA; j_call: TRBJ2-3; v_call: TRBV5-1; cdr3_aa: CASSLGGGATDTQYF; cdr3_nt: TGCGCCAGCAGCTTGGGTGGGGGGGCAACAGATACGCAGTATTTT
clone_size: NA; d_call: TRBD1; j_call: TRBJ1-2; v_call: TRBV14; cdr3_aa: CASSQDSEGTGRGYTF; cdr3_nt: TGTGCCAGCAGCCAAGATTCCGAAGGGACAGGAAGGGGCTACACCTTC
clone_size: NA; d_call: TRBD2; j_call: TRBJ2-3; v_call: TRBV13; cdr3_aa: CASSFSAGGTDTQYF; cdr3_nt: TGTGCCAGCAGCTTCTCGGCGGGGGGCACAGATACGCAGTATTTT
clone_size: NA; d_call: NA; j_call: TRBJ2-5; v_call: TRBV6-5; cdr3_aa: CASSLFPTVPQETQYF; cdr3_nt: TGTGCCAGCAGTTTGTTTCCCACGGTGCCCCAAGAGACCCAGTACTTC
clone_size: NA; d_call: NA; j_call: TRBJ2-3; v_call: TRBV18; cdr3_aa: CASSPPMNSHTDTQYF; cdr3_nt: TGTGCCAGCTCACCACCGATGAACAGCCACACAGATACGCAGTATTTT
clone_size: once; d_call: TRBD1; j_call: TRBJ1-2; v_call: TRBV12-5; cdr3_aa: CASGPGTGGGYTF; cdr3_nt: TGTGCTAGTGGTCCCGGGACAGGGGGTGGCTACACCTTC
clone_size: NA; d_call: TRBD1; j_call: TRBJ1-2; v_call: TRBV5-4; cdr3_aa: CASSPSGGAYGYTF; cdr3_nt: TGTGCCAGCAGCCCCTCAGGGGGCGCCTATGGCTACACCTTC
clone_size: NA; d_call: NA; j_call: TRBJ1-1; v_call: TRBV6-5; cdr3_aa: CASSYSGGGTEAFF; cdr3_nt: TGTGCCAGCAGTTACTCAGGGGGGGGGACTGAAGCTTTCTTT
clone_size: NA; d_call: NA; j_call: TRBJ2-1; v_call: TRBV5-4; cdr3_aa: CASSPDSSSYNEQFF; cdr3_nt: TGTGCCAGCAGTCCGGACAGTAGCTCCTACAATGAGCAGTTCTTC